Below, 4 T cell receptor beta chains from the same sample are listed, as sequenced in a study of T-cell reconstitution after alpha-beta-depleted transplantation in children. Study-wide points: Diversity and T-cell counts at one year after transplant derived mostly from new T cells.

The authors prepared the TCRbeta library with unique molecular identifiers. TCRdb re-called the PCR reads with MiXCR, one entry per CDR3 protein. The table includes about 300,000 distinct CDR3 sequences, approximately 7.3% detected once. Antigens for these TCRs are unknown. The specimen comprised peripheral blood, sampled 360 days after TCRalphabeta/CD19-depleted stem cell transplant. These receptors came from a female patient aged 2-9 years who had a stem cell transplant for Fanconi anemia, so the T cells may come from the graft donor.

This clonotype came up many times. In nucleotides, the CDR3 is TGTGCCAGCCGTCATGGGTACAATGAGCAGTTCTTC. Translated, it gives CASRHGYNEQFF. The V and J genes are TRBV2 and TRBJ2-1, with unresolved D. Germline V gives CDR1 SNHLY, CDR2 FYNNEI. CDR3 length equals 12 residues. Trimming pared 8 bases from V and 4 bases from J, leaving 9 bases between.

V is TRBV15 and J is TRBJ1-2; a weak D match, TRBD1 (6 bases). Looked up from germline, CDR1 is LNHNV and CDR2 is YYDKDF (reference sequence). CDR3 length equals 14 residues. The V end was cut by 3 bases, the J end by 5 bases, with 13 bases between. Here the CDR3 DNA reads TGTGCCACCAGCAGGGCGAGACAGGCGTATGGCTACACCTTC. The encoded protein is CATSRARQAYGYTF.

Concerning this clonotype: This could be a read error, since a much larger clone is one nucleotide away. V usage is TRBV2 and J usage is TRBJ1-6, with D unresolved. CDR3 length: 15 amino acids. Germline loops: CDR1 SNHLY, CDR2 FYNNEI. In DNA, the CDR3 is TGTGCCATCAGTTTATGGGAACCCTATAATTCACCCCTCCACTTT. It codes for CAISLWEPYNSPLHF.

This clonotype was counted at least ten times. CDR3 nucleotide sequence: TGCAGCGTTGTATTCCCCTGGGCCCCTGACGGGGAGGAGCAGTACTTC. Translating it yields CSVVFPWAPDGEEQYF. The rearrangement uses TRBV29-1 and TRBJ2-7; D might be TRBD2 (5 bases). CDR1 and CDR2 from the germline V gene are SQVTM and ANQGSEA. Trimming took off 4 bases at V and 7 bases at J, with 26 bases between the two ends. This CDR3 spans 16 amino acids.